The subject of this entry is one TCR beta chain. Its antigen is currently unknown. This table comes from immunoSEQ multiplex PCR, and its TCRdb copy is limited to in-frame clones, with some not included. The sample shows 250,000 or so clones, around 90% of them seen only once. Treatment: some 19 received Ad26.COV2.S at low or high dose, single or two shots; roughly five received placebo; per-sample allocation not given. The samples date from day 63 after the first vaccine or placebo injection. The CDR3 sequence is 17 residues long. CDR1 and CDR2 (germline): SNHLY, FYNNEI. The ends were cut back, 2 bases at V and 6 bases at J, with 19 bases in the middle. This specimen comes from a study of Ad26.COV2.S vaccination and SARS-CoV-2 variants. Overall study results and limits: From the TCR breadth and depth analyses, total T cell responses may have been underestimated. Reported post-vaccination CD8+ and CD4+ T cell responses to spike showed substantial breadth. Higher spike-specific TCR breadth was found in vaccine recipients than in placebo recipients.

The TCR was taken from a person aged 18-65 years who received the Ad26.COV2.S COVID-19 vaccine or a placebo. The sample was peripheral blood, taken in a trial of Ad26.COV2.S vaccine versus placebo. The V gene is TRBV2, the J gene TRBJ2-2, with D tentatively TRBD2 (6 bases). CDR3 sequence: CASSESPPRLGPGELFF. The CDR3, as DNA: TGTGCCAGCAGTGAAAGCCCTCCCAGACTAGGACCCGGGGAGCTGTTTTTT.